The clone carrying this T cell receptor (beta chain) appeared a single time. Per the original methods: How many nucleated cells were present was estimated from reference gene primer amplification. Measured with immunoSEQ multiplex PCR; TCRdb has only the in-frame clones, and not every one. The D gene and trimming were derived from the DNA, and the V and J assignments and clone size from that table. The table lists under 300,000 clones, roughly 81% of them singletons, with 4% in the top ten. This entry is derived from a study of blood T cell repertoires in COVID-19. Study-level background: COVID-19 samples from acute and convalescent phases originated in the United States, Italy and Spain. PBMCs, B-cell-depleted T cells, or T cells were the source of the cDNA or gDNA that made up the material.

The CDR3 runs 12 residues. V lost 6 bases, J lost 10 bases, and 13 bases lay in between. Germline assignment: CDR1 SGHNT and CDR2 YENEEA. The sample was peripheral blood. V and J are TRBV11-3 and TRBJ2-1, with D unclear. This receptor was obtained from a man in his forties or fifties with acute or convalescent COVID-19. The CDR3 spells CASSPDFVEQFF. DNA for the CDR3: TGTGCCAGCAGTCCCGACTTCGTGGAGCAGTTCTTC.